This entry features one T cell receptor beta chain sequence. Its antigen is currently unknown. This was a deep-level run. Clones were sequenced by immunoSEQ multiplex PCR, and TCRdb holds only the in-frame ones, with some missing. Of hundreds of thousands of clones listed, about 90% are singletons. This sample stems from a study of shared clonotypes between healthy human individuals. Study results and caveats: Among donors, sharing of clonotypes was expected to be affected by sequencing depth.

Selected positively for CCR7 and CD45RO-negative, naive CD8 cells excluded terminally differentiated effector memory CD45RA+ cells. Adults of Caucasian background living in Nashville, Tennessee made up all donors. From germline, CDR1 is MNHEY and CDR2 SMNVEV (reference sequence). The V segment lost 3 bases and the J segment 1 base; nucleotides outside the gene matches: 7. The CDR3 sequence is 16 residues long. The receptor was derived from a man aged 30 to 39 in good health. The specimen sequenced was naive CD8+ T cells sorted from blood. The chain joins TRBV27 to TRBJ2-7, with 9 bases that match TRBD2. The CDR3 DNA is TGTGCCAGCAGTTTCCGGAGCGGGAGGTCGTCCTACGAGCAGTACTTC. This codes for CASSFRSGRSSYEQYF.